Given below is one TCR beta chain in context. The entry originates in a study of blood T cell repertoires in COVID-19. About the research overall: The origin of the acute and convalescent COVID-19 samples was the United States, Italy and Spain. From T cells, B-cell-depleted T cells, or PBMCs came the material, which was cDNA or gDNA.

In the original workflow: Amplification of reference gene primers provided the estimated nucleated cell counts. Some clones are missing from TCRdb's copy, which holds only in-frame ones; the method was immunoSEQ multiplex PCR. Clone size and V and J calls were adopted from that table, with D and trimming inferred from the DNA. The table records about 23,000 clones, approximately 80% of them present only once. The CDR3 runs 14 residues. Germline V gene lookup returns CDR1 SGHTA and CDR2 FQGNSA. The V and J ends lost 5 bases and 5 bases respectively, with 15 bases between them. Sequencing input: peripheral blood. The receptor comes from a man aged 65 to 85 with acute or convalescent COVID-19. The chain links TRBV7-2 to TRBJ2-5; possible D gene TRBD1, 6 bases. The CDR3 DNA sequence: TGTGCCAGCAGCCAAGACGCAGGGGTCGAGACCCAGTACTTC. Its protein is CASSQDAGVETQYF.